This paragraph covers one T cell receptor (beta chain) sequence. The antigen remains undetermined. This sample was taken from a study of somatic mutations in cytotoxic T cells in rheumatoid arthritis. There are 13 residues in the CDR3. Trimming left V 8 bases short and J 5 bases short, with 15 bases between. Germline V gene sequence: CDR1 SEHNR, CDR2 FQNEAQ (reference sequence). Only in-frame clones appear in the TCRdb table, and some are missing; sequencing was by immunoSEQ multiplex PCR. The data show about 20,000 clones, with around four fifths seen just once and under 30% held by the top ten. Study-level results: Relative to age-matched healthy controls, rheumatoid arthritis patients did not differ significantly in CD8+ T-cell clonality.

The gene calls are TRBV7-9 and TRBJ2-5; D remains unclear. Sequences were obtained from CD8+ T cells sorted from blood. This sequence originates from an adult with rheumatoid arthritis. The CDR3 coding sequence is TGTGCCAGCCGATTACCCACGCTCGAGACCCAGTACTTC. Its protein is CASRLPTLETQYF.